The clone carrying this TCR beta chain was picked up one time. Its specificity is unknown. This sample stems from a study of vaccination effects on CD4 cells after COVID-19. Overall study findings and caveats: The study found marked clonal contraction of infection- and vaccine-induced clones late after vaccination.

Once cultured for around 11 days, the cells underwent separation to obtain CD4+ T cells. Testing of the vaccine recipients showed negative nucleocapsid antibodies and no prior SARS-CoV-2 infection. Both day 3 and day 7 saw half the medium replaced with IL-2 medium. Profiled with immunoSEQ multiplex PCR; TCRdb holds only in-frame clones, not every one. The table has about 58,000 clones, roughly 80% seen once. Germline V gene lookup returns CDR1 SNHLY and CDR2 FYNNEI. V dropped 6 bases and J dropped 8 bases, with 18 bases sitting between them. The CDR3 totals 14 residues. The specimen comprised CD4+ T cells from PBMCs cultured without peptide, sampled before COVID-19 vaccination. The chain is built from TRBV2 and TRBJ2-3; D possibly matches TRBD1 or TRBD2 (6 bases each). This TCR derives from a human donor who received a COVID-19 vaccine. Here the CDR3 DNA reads TGTGCCAGCAGCGACGGGGGCAGGGTGGGTACGCAGTATTTT. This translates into CASSDGGRVGTQYF. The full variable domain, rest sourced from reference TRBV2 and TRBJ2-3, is EPEVTQTPSHQVTQMGQEVILRCVPISNHLYFYWYRQILGQKVEFLVSFYNNEISEKSEIFDDQFSVERPDGSNFTLKIRSTKLEDSAMYFCASSDGGRVGTQYFGPGTRLTVL.